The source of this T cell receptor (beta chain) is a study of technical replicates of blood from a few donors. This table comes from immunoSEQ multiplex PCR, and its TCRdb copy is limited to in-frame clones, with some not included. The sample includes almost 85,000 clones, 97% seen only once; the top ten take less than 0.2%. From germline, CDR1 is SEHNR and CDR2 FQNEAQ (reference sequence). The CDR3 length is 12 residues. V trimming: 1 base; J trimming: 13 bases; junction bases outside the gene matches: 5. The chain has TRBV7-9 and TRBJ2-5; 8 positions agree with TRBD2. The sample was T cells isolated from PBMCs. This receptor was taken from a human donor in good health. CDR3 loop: CASSLEGLAGYF. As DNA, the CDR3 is TGTGCCAGCAGCTTAGAGGGCCTAGCGGGGTACTTC.